This T cell receptor beta chain came from a study of blood T cell repertoires in COVID-19. Overall study context: The United States, Italy and Spain provided the acute and convalescent COVID-19 samples. The cDNA or gDNA used as material had been derived from T cells, B-cell-depleted T cells, or PBMCs.

The method was immunoSEQ multiplex PCR; TCRdb's version includes in-frame clones alone and lacks a portion of them. The sample has a few hundred thousand clones, around 90% seen once. The V end was cut by 6 bases, the J end by 8 bases, with 13 bases between. This CDR3 region has 13 residues. Germline V CDR1 and CDR2: MDHEN, SYDVKM. Enrolled during active infection, Seattle patients were then followed longitudinally. The sequenced sample consisted of peripheral blood. This TCR was recovered from a young woman with COVID-19, enrolled during active disease. This chain joins TRBV28 and TRBJ1-4, with D hard to call. The CDR3 DNA follows: TGTGCCAGCAGCCCCAGACTTGGGGAAAAACTGTTTTTT. Protein: CASSPRLGEKLFF. The variable domain in full, with the rest retrieved from reference TRBV28 and TRBJ1-4, is DVKVTQSSRYLVKRTGEKVFLECVQDMDHENMFWYRQDPGLGLRLIYFSYDVKMKEKGDIPEGYSVSREKKERFSLILESASTNQTSMYLCASSPRLGEKLFFGSGTQLSVL.